A single sample gave rise to the 21 T cell receptor beta chains below, sequenced in a study of OX40 agonist ivuxolimab in advanced cancers. Measured with immunoSEQ multiplex PCR; TCRdb has only the in-frame clones, and not every one. The sample shows 65,000 to 75,000 clones, approximately 85% of them seen only once. The sample consisted of CD4+ or CD8+ T cells sorted from blood, taken in a trial of the OX40 agonist ivuxolimab. The receptors originated from an adult with an advanced solid tumor such as melanoma, head and neck, liver or kidney cancer.

J is TRBJ1-6 and V is TRBV7-9; 8 bases are a match to TRBD1. Germline V gives CDR1 SEHNR, CDR2 FQNEAQ (reference sequence). Trimming removed 2 bases from V and 8 bases from J; junction bases left unmatched: 5. CDR3 length: 15 amino acids. For the CDR3, the DNA is TGTGCCAGCAGCTTACAGGGGGCGGGAGATTCACCCCTCCACTTT. This gives the protein CASSLQGAGDSPLHF. The complete variable domain, with remaining parts taken from reference TRBV7-9 and TRBJ1-6, reads DTGVSQNPRHKITKRGQNVTFRCDPISEHNRLYWYRQTLGQGPEFLTYFQNEAQLEKSRLLSDRFSAERPKGSFSTLEIQRTEQGDSAMYLCASSLQGAGDSPLHFGNGTRLTVT.

Details on this clone: Given a much more abundant clone one base away, this may be a read error. In the same sample, other DNA sequences code for this CDR3. This chain joins TRBV30 and TRBJ1-2; the match to TRBD1 covers 7 bases. This CDR3 has 12 residues. J was trimmed by 4 bases and V by 2 bases; bases with no gene match: 1. Germline CDR1 is GTSNPN and CDR2 is SVGIG (reference sequence). CDR3 protein: CAWSKGAYGYTF. CDR3 bases: TGTGCCTGGAGTAAGGGGGCCTATGGCTACACCTTC.

The chain uses TRBV19 and TRBJ1-2; a possible D gene is TRBD1 (6 bases). Germline loops: CDR1 LNHDA, CDR2 SQIVND (reference sequence). Trimming left V 7 bases short and J 3 bases short, with 12 bases between. The CDR3 is 13 amino acids. The CDR3 protein is CASTADRYYGYTF. CDR3 nucleotides: TGTGCCAGTACTGCGGACAGATACTATGGCTACACCTTC.

The rearrangement uses TRBV6-6 and TRBJ1-5; TRBD1 agrees at 8 bases. The CDR3 runs to 15 residues. Trimming at V came to 6 bases and at J to 6 bases, leaving 10 bases not matched to a gene. The V gene's germline CDR1 is MNHNY and CDR2 SVGAGI (reference sequence). CDR3 residues: CASSVGQGGPQPQHF. CDR3 sequence (DNA): TGTGCCAGCAGCGTAGGACAGGGAGGGCCTCAGCCCCAGCATTTT.

This chain uses TRBV2 with TRBJ1-1, with a possible D match to TRBD1 (5 bases). This CDR3 spans 17 amino acids. Looked up from germline, CDR1 is SNHLY and CDR2 is FYNNEI. The V gene lost 5 bases and the J gene lost 2 bases, with 21 bases spanning the gap. CDR3 protein: CASSPIGSRGLNTEAFF. Here the CDR3 DNA reads TGTGCCAGCAGTCCTATTGGTAGTAGGGGACTAAACACTGAAGCTTTCTTT.

V is TRBV5-6 and J is TRBJ1-3; 11 bases match TRBD1. Per the germline V gene, CDR1 is SGHDT and CDR2 is YYEEEE. Trimming took 4 bases from V and 3 from J; bases not matched to a gene: 6. The CDR3 sequence is 16 residues long. The CDR3 here is CASSRVGQGDGNTIYF. CDR3 sequence (DNA): TGTGCCAGCAGCAGAGTGGGACAGGGGGATGGAAACACCATATATTTT.

V usage is TRBV9 and J usage is TRBJ1-1; possibly TRBD1 for D (6 bases). The V end was cut by 0 bases, the J end by 11 bases, with 14 bases between. The CDR3 contains 13 residues. Germline V CDR1 and CDR2: SGDLS, YYNGEE. The CDR3 spells CASSVAGSGAAFF. The CDR3 nucleotides are TGTGCCAGCAGCGTAGCGGGATCAGGGGCGGCTTTCTTT.

The V and J genes are TRBV7-6 and TRBJ1-1, with D unclear. The CDR3 consists of 14 residues. Trimming took off 1 base at V and 10 bases at J, with 16 bases between the two ends. Germline values: CDR1 SGHVS, CDR2 FNYEAQ. CDR3 amino acids: CASSLGNSRNGAFF. As DNA, the CDR3 is TGTGCCAGCAGCTTAGGGAACAGTCGAAATGGAGCTTTCTTT.

The chain employs TRBV4-2 and TRBJ2-3; D gene ambiguous. Germline CDR1 and CDR2: LGHNA and YNFKEQ. There are 16 residues in the CDR3. Between the trimmed V and J ends, which lost 6 bases and 0 bases, there was a span of 16 bases. The CDR3 sequence is CASSRDNAASTDTQYF. CDR3 coding DNA: TGTGCCAGCAGTCGTGATAACGCGGCTAGCACAGATACGCAGTATTTT.

For this clone: One junction end disagrees with the germline gene, perhaps due to a read error. CDR3 amino acids: CSVEENGIRAF. CDR3 bases: TGCAGCGTTGAAGAAAACGGGATCCGCGCCTTC. This chain connects TRBV29-1 to TRBJ1-2; D is uncertain. This CDR3 is built from 11 residues. Germline loops: CDR1 SQVTM, CDR2 ANQGSEA.

V is TRBV5-1 and J is TRBJ2-1, with TRBD2 matching over 9 bases. The germline V gene has CDR1 SGHRS and CDR2 YFSETQ. V was pared by 5 bases and J by 4 bases, with 10 bases of the junction left unmatched. This CDR3 has 16 amino acids. This chain's CDR3 is CASSLFSGGFYNEQFF. As DNA, the CDR3 is TGCGCCAGCAGTTTATTTAGCGGGGGATTTTACAATGAGCAGTTCTTC.

J is TRBJ2-7 and V is TRBV30, with D maybe TRBD2 (6 bases). V lost 4 bases, J lost 4 bases, and 14 bases lay in between. Germline CDR1 and CDR2: GTSNPN and SVGIG (reference sequence). The CDR3 length is 13 residues. In DNA, the CDR3 is TGTGCCTGGAATAGGGGACTCGATTACGAGCAGTACTTC. This sequence encodes CAWNRGLDYEQYF.

V is TRBV5-4 and J is TRBJ2-2; 8 bases align to TRBD2. The V gene's germline CDR1 is SGHNT and CDR2 YYREEE (reference sequence). The CDR3 is made up of 15 amino acids. J was trimmed by 1 base and V by 5 bases; bases with no gene match: 4. The CDR3 sequence: CASRPGLENTGELFF. For the CDR3, the DNA is TGTGCCAGCAGACCGGGACTAGAGAACACCGGGGAGCTGTTTTTT.

The V and J genes are TRBV18 and TRBJ1-2, with unresolved D. V was pared by 6 bases and J by 8 bases, with 19 bases between. Germline CDR1 reads KGHSH; CDR2 reads LQKENI. CDR3 length: 14 residues. The CDR3 region is CASSSGRSELGYTF. The CDR3 nucleotides read TGTGCCAGCTCCTCTGGACGGTCCGAATTGGGCTACACCTTC.

The rearrangement uses TRBV6-5 and TRBJ1-1; D is uncertain. This CDR3 is 13 amino acids long. The germline gives CDR1 MNHEY, CDR2 SVGAGI. V lost 8 bases and J lost 5, with 15 bases in between. DNA of the CDR3: TGTGCCAGCGCGGATCTCCGAGATACTGAAGCTTTCTTT. Translation: CASADLRDTEAFF.

This rearrangement joins TRBV7-9 to TRBJ1-2; 7 positions match TRBD1. The germline V gene has CDR1 SEHNR and CDR2 FQNEAQ (reference sequence). Trimming cost V 5 bases and J 6 bases; bases outside gene matches: 6. This CDR3 region has 13 residues. In DNA, the CDR3 is TGTGCCAGCAGCCCTAGACAGGGAGATGGCTACACCTTC. This codes for CASSPRQGDGYTF. Using reference TRBV7-9 and TRBJ1-2 for the parts outside the CDR3, the full variable domain is DTGVSQNPRHKITKRGQNVTFRCDPISEHNRLYWYRQTLGQGPEFLTYFQNEAQLEKSRLLSDRFSAERPKGSFSTLEIQRTEQGDSAMYLCASSPRQGDGYTFGSGTRLTVV.

The chain is built from TRBV7-7 and TRBJ2-1, with D possibly being TRBD2 (7 bases). From germline, CDR1 is SSHAT and CDR2 FNYEAQ (reference sequence). The germline V and J ends were trimmed by 5 bases and 9 bases, with 23 bases remaining between them. There are 16 residues in the CDR3. CDR3 coding DNA: TGTGCCAGCAGCCCCCGGGGGCCAGCGGGAATAGCTGAGCAGTTCTTC. As protein: CASSPRGPAGIAEQFF.

This chain joins TRBV19 and TRBJ2-1; TRBD2 agrees at 15 bases. Germline trimming cut 4 bases from V and 11 bases from J; bases unmatched to any gene: 12. Germline V gene lookup returns CDR1 LNHDA and CDR2 SQIVND (reference sequence). The CDR3 has 17 residues. CDR3 protein: CASSTRSGLAGGQQQFF. In DNA form, the CDR3 reads TGTGCCAGTAGTACTCGCTCGGGACTAGCGGGAGGCCAGCAGCAGTTCTTC.

The rearrangement joins TRBV18 to TRBJ1-1; 7 nucleotides line up with TRBD1. The junction had 0 bases not matched to a gene; V was cut back by 2 bases and J by 3 bases. The CDR3 spans 13 residues. Germline assignment: CDR1 KGHSH and CDR2 LQKENI. The CDR3 DNA follows: TGTGCCAGCTCACCAACAGGGGACACTGAAGCTTTCTTT. Translating gives CASSPTGDTEAFF.

The rearrangement joins TRBV5-6 to TRBJ2-7; D is ambiguous. Deletions cut 0 bases from V and 7 bases from J, with 14 bases between. The CDR3 sequence is 14 residues long. Germline CDR1 reads SGHDT; CDR2 reads YYEEEE. The CDR3 region is CASSLVGGLGEQYF. As DNA, the CDR3 is TGTGCCAGCAGCTTGGTAGGCGGTTTGGGGGAGCAGTACTTC. Combining the CDR3 with reference TRBV5-6 and TRBJ2-7 gives the whole variable domain DAGVTQSPTHLIKTRGQQVTLRCSPKSGHDTVSWYQQALGQGPQFIFQYYEEEERQRGNFPDRFSGHQFPNYSSELNVNALLLGDSALYLCASSLVGGLGEQYFGPGTRLTVT.

Regarding this clone: A read error may produce the germline difference seen at one junction end. The chain couples TRBV27 to TRBJ2-2; D is unresolved. The CDR3 has 14 amino acids. CDR1 is MNHEY, CDR2 SMNVEV, per germline (reference sequence). This CDR3 reads CAGSSGLGAGELFF. DNA for the CDR3: TGTGCCGGCAGCTCCGGTTTGGGTGCCGGGGAGCTGTTTTTT.